The 21 T cell receptor beta chains given below trace back to one sample, sequenced in a study of blood T cell repertoires in COVID-19. TCRdb's table, derived via immunoSEQ multiplex PCR, lists solely in-frame clones and lacks some. The profile shows roughly 230,000 clones, 80% to 90% of them singletons. The specimen was peripheral blood. Every receptor here comes from a man aged 40-49 years with active or convalescent COVID-19.

The chain uses TRBV2 and TRBJ2-7, with a weak D call TRBD1 (6 bases). Between the trimmed V and J ends, which lost 6 bases and 4 bases, there was a span of 10 bases. Germline V gene lookup returns CDR1 SNHLY and CDR2 FYNNEI. There are 12 residues in the CDR3. The CDR3 sequence: CASSMGAYEQYF. The CDR3 DNA is TGTGCCAGCAGCATGGGGGCTTACGAGCAGTACTTC.

A few counts support this clone. The chain recombines TRBV5-6 with TRBJ1-2, with 7 bases fitting TRBD1. J gave up 1 base and V 3 bases, and 3 bases lay outside the gene matches. The CDR3 loop spans 14 amino acids. Germline CDR1 is SGHDT and CDR2 is YYEEEE. The chain's CDR3 is CASSWGTVNYGYTF. DNA of the CDR3: TGTGCCAGCAGCTGGGGGACAGTTAACTATGGCTACACCTTC.

The rearrangement uses TRBV10-3 and TRBJ2-1; D is unresolved. The CDR3 spans 13 residues. Trimming stripped 6 bases from V and 2 bases from J, with 8 bases between. Germline V gene sequence: CDR1 ENHRY, CDR2 SYGVKD. The CDR3 is CAIRLDTYNEQFF. The CDR3 bases are TGTGCCATCAGGCTCGACACCTACAATGAGCAGTTCTTC.

This clone appeared a single time. This chain links TRBV11-2 with TRBJ2-7, with 7 bases fitting TRBD1. There are 13 residues in the CDR3. Germline V CDR1 and CDR2: SGHAT, FQNNGV. Germline trimming cut 10 bases from V and 3 bases from J; bases unmatched to any gene: 9. CDR3 sequence reads: CATQGRGIYEQYF. The CDR3 bases are TGTGCCACCCAGGGCAGGGGGATCTACGAGCAGTACTTC. Complete variable domain (other parts from reference TRBV11-2 and TRBJ2-7): EAGVAQSPRYKIIEKRQSVAFWCNPISGHATLYWYQQILGQGPKLLIQFQNNGVVDDSQLPKDRFSAERLKGVDSTLKIQPAKLEDSAVYLCATQGRGIYEQYFGPGTRLTVT.

The V gene is TRBV28, the J gene TRBJ2-3; D gene unclear. With 0 bases removed from V and 2 bases from J, the gap between germline ends came to 9 bases. CDR1 is MDHEN, CDR2 SYDVKM, per germline. This CDR3 comprises 15 residues. DNA for the CDR3: TGTGCCAGCAGTTTATGGCCGCACTCCACAGATACGCAGTATTTT. Translation: CASSLWPHSTDTQYF.

This clone occurred a few times. This CDR3 reads CASSFTDSTEAFF. CDR3 DNA: TGTGCCAGCTCATTTACCGACAGCACTGAAGCTTTCTTT. V is TRBV5-4 and J is TRBJ1-1; maybe TRBD1 (5 bases). The V and J ends lost 7 bases and 4 bases respectively, with 14 bases between them. From germline, CDR1 is SGHNT and CDR2 YYREEE (reference sequence). The CDR3 sequence is 13 residues long.

This clone was seen a few times. V is TRBV6-5 and J is TRBJ2-3, with 9 nucleotides matching TRBD1. V shed 5 bases and J 3 bases; nucleotides not matched to a gene: 6. Looked up from germline, CDR1 is MNHEY and CDR2 is SVGAGI. The CDR3 covers 15 residues. CDR3 residues: CASSMGQGRTDTQYF. The CDR3 coding sequence is TGTGCCAGCAGTATGGGACAGGGTCGGACAGATACGCAGTATTTT.

This clone was seen once. This rearrangement joins TRBV7-2 to TRBJ1-6; 7 bases map to TRBD1. Germline V gene data show CDR1 as SGHTA and CDR2 as FQGNSA. The CDR3 is made up of 16 amino acids. With 5 bases clipped from V and 0 bases from J, the junction kept 4 bases outside the gene matches. CDR3 sequence reads: CASSQTGSSYNSPLHF. The CDR3 coding sequence is TGTGCCAGCAGCCAGACAGGGAGCTCCTATAATTCACCCCTCCACTTT.

The chain links TRBV6-5 to TRBJ1-2; D not certain. The ends were cut back, 2 bases at V and 3 bases at J, with 7 bases in the middle. In germline, CDR1 is MNHEY, CDR2 SVGAGI. The CDR3 contains 13 residues. The CDR3 sequence: CASSYTRDYGYTF. CDR3 DNA sequence: TGTGCCAGCAGTTACACGCGGGACTATGGCTACACCTTC.

The V call is TRBV28, the J call TRBJ2-2; D is possibly TRBD2 (6 bases). This CDR3 spans 16 amino acids. The germline V gene encodes CDR1 MDHEN and CDR2 SYDVKM. Trimming shortened V by 3 bases and J by 2 bases, and 13 bases separated the two germline ends. CDR3 protein: CASSLWGEPNTGELFF. CDR3 coding DNA: TGTGCCAGCAGTTTGTGGGGGGAGCCCAACACCGGGGAGCTGTTTTTT.

The rearrangement uses TRBV24-1 and TRBJ1-1; D might be TRBD1 (5 bases). CDR1 and CDR2 from the germline V gene are KGHDR and SFDVKD. V was shortened by 1 base and J by 8 bases, with 7 bases between the two germline ends. The CDR3 is 12 residues long. CDR3 in DNA: TGTGCCACCAGTGATTTTGCAGGGGAAGCTTTCTTT. Translated: CATSDFAGEAFF.

J is TRBJ1-1 and V is TRBV30, with 10 bases matching TRBD1. CDR1 and CDR2 from the germline V gene are GTSNPN and SVGIG (reference sequence). V gave up 1 base and J gave up 8 bases; unmatched junction bases: 10. The CDR3 is made up of 15 amino acids. The CDR3 here is CAWSAGTGDYGEAFF. CDR3 nucleotide sequence: TGTGCCTGGAGTGCCGGGACAGGGGATTACGGGGAAGCTTTCTTT.

The rearrangement joins TRBV25-1 to TRBJ1-2; D not certain. Germline loops: CDR1 MGHDK, CDR2 SYGVNS. CDR3 size: 15 residues. V lost 1 base to trimming and J lost 1 base, with 10 bases between them. The CDR3 region is CASSESTTFNYGYTF. As DNA, the CDR3 is TGTGCCAGCAGTGAATCCACGACATTTAACTATGGCTACACCTTC.

V and J are TRBV11-3 and TRBJ1-2; D is possibly TRBD1 (6 bases). V lost 5 bases and J lost 7, with 14 bases in between. Germline values: CDR1 SGHNT, CDR2 YENEEA. The CDR3 covers 13 residues. Here the CDR3 reads CASSEISRGGYTF. The DNA of the CDR3 is TGTGCCAGCAGCGAAATCTCCAGGGGTGGCTACACCTTC.

V usage is TRBV10-3 and J usage is TRBJ2-5; the match to TRBD1 covers 9 bases. CDR1 and CDR2 from the germline V gene are ENHRY and SYGVKD. V gave up 11 bases and J gave up 4 bases; unmatched junction bases: 8. The CDR3 runs to 13 residues. CDR3 amino acids: CAVGQGMGETQYF. CDR3 DNA: TGTGCCGTCGGACAGGGGATGGGAGAGACCCAGTACTTC.

V and J are TRBV7-9 and TRBJ1-2; 9 nucleotides align to TRBD1. This CDR3 is built from 13 residues. V dropped 5 bases and J dropped 4; count of bases not matched to a gene: 2. CDR1 and CDR2 from the germline V gene are SEHNR and FQNEAQ (reference sequence). As DNA, the CDR3 is TGTGCCAGCAGCGGGACAGGGACCTATGGCTACACCTTC. Amino acid sequence: CASSGTGTYGYTF. Based on the CDR3 plus reference TRBV7-9 and TRBJ1-2, the full variable domain is DTGVSQNPRHKITKRGQNVTFRCDPISEHNRLYWYRQTLGQGPEFLTYFQNEAQLEKSRLLSDRFSAERPKGSFSTLEIQRTEQGDSAMYLCASSGTGTYGYTFGSGTRLTVV.

The genes are TRBV4-2 and TRBJ2-5, with 10 positions matching TRBD2. The CDR3 consists of 18 residues. CDR1 is LGHNA, CDR2 YNFKEQ, per germline. Trimming cost V 1 base and J 4 bases; bases outside gene matches: 12. The CDR3 loop reads CASSQAVLASGGGETQYF. The CDR3 DNA is TGTGCCAGCAGCCAAGCAGTTCTTGCTAGCGGGGGTGGAGAGACCCAGTACTTC.

The chain carries TRBV2 and TRBJ2-3; D remains ambiguous. In germline, CDR1 is SNHLY, CDR2 FYNNEI. Trimming cost V 3 bases and J 2 bases, with 15 bases left between them. There are 16 residues in the CDR3. CDR3 residues: CASSEAAVPYTDTQYF. CDR3 in DNA: TGTGCCAGCAGTGAGGCGGCGGTACCCTACACAGATACGCAGTATTTT.

This clone was recorded only once. In DNA, the CDR3 is TGCGCCAGCAGTACGACTGCAGGGCCGGGGGACACTGAAGCTTTCTTT. Amino acid sequence: CASSTTAGPGDTEAFF. The gene calls are TRBV5-1 and TRBJ1-1; maybe TRBD1 (5 bases). The CDR3 spans 16 residues. CDR1 SGHRS and CDR2 YFSETQ come from the germline V gene. Trimming left V 5 bases short and J 3 bases short, with 20 bases between.

A word on this clone: In the same sample, other DNA sequences code for this CDR3. V usage is TRBV7-2 and J usage is TRBJ1-2; D unclear. The ends were cut back, 8 bases at V and 0 bases at J, with 7 bases in the middle. Germline V gene lookup returns CDR1 SGHTA and CDR2 FQGNSA. The CDR3 contains 12 residues. CDR3 DNA sequence: TGTGCCAGCCGAGCTACTAACTATGGCTACACCTTC. Its protein product is CASRATNYGYTF.

This clone has more than one count but fewer than ten. This chain connects TRBV15 to TRBJ2-7; a possible D gene is TRBD1 (6 bases). Germline V gives CDR1 LNHNV, CDR2 YYDKDF (reference sequence). Trimming cost V 1 base and J 4 bases, with 8 bases left between them. This CDR3 region has 13 residues. The chain's CDR3 is CATSRGDKYEQYF. The CDR3 DNA follows: TGTGCCACCAGCAGAGGGGACAAATACGAGCAGTACTTC.